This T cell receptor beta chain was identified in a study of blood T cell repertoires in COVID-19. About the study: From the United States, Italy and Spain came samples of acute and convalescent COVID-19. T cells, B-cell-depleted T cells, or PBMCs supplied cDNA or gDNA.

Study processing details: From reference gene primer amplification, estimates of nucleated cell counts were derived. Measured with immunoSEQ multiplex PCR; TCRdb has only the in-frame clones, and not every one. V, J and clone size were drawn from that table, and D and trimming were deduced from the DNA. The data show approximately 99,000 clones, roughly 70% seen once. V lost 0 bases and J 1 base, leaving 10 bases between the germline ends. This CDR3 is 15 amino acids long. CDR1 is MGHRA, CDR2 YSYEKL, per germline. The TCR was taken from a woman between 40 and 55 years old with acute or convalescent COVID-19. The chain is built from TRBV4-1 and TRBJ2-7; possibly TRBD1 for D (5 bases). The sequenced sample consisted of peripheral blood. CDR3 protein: CASSQDSRTSYEQYF. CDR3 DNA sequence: TGCGCCAGCAGCCAAGATTCACGGACATCCTACGAGCAGTACTTC.